This is a list of T cell receptor beta chains from one sample in a study of lymphopenia after photon versus proton radiotherapy. The protocol was immunoSEQ multiplex PCR, while the TCRdb copy is restricted to in-frame clones and leaves out a portion. The sample carries about 53,000 clones, 83% recorded once. Sample: peripheral blood, taken from a patient treated with photon-based radiotherapy. These receptors all stem from a man between 45 and 60 years old with gastric cancer. The CDR3 runs from the conserved cysteine through the conserved F or W. D genes are given only for firm matches. Some rows mark clone size as missing; the rest say once, few, many or name a class of expanded clone.

d_call: NA; clone_size: NA; j_call: TRBJ1-5; v_call: TRBV7-2; cdr3_nt: TGTGCCAGCAGCTTACCTAAACTACGCGTGAGCAATCAGCCCCAGCATTTT; cdr3_aa: CASSLPKLRVSNQPQHF
d_call: NA; clone_size: once; j_call: TRBJ1-2; v_call: TRBV21-1; cdr3_nt: TGTGCCAGCAGCAAAAGGGACAGGGGGGGCTATGGCTACACCTTC; cdr3_aa: CASSKRDRGGYGYTF
d_call: TRBD2; clone_size: NA; j_call: TRBJ2-7; v_call: TRBV19; cdr3_nt: TGTGCCAGTAGGCAGGGACAGGCCGCGACTAGCGGGAGGGGAGGGGGCGAGCAGTACTTC; cdr3_aa: CASRQGQAATSGRGGGEQYF
d_call: NA; clone_size: NA; j_call: TRBJ2-1; v_call: TRBV6-1; cdr3_nt: TGTGCCAGCAGTGAAAAATCCTTAGCGCGCTCCTACAATGAGCAGTTCTTC; cdr3_aa: CASSEKSLARSYNEQFF
d_call: NA; clone_size: NA; j_call: TRBJ1-5; v_call: TRBV30; cdr3_nt: TGTGCCTGGAGTGTACGAGGGTCGTTACAGCCCCAGCATTTT; cdr3_aa: CAWSVRGSLQPQHF
d_call: NA; clone_size: NA; j_call: TRBJ2-7; v_call: TRBV27; cdr3_nt: TGTGCCAGCAGCCCGACTAATCGAGCCTACGAGCAGTACTTC; cdr3_aa: CASSPTNRAYEQYF
d_call: NA; clone_size: NA; j_call: TRBJ2-2; v_call: TRBV12-5; cdr3_nt: TGTGCTAGTGCGGGGAGGACCGGGGAGCTGTTTTTT; cdr3_aa: CASAGRTGELFF
d_call: TRBD2; clone_size: few; j_call: TRBJ2-1; v_call: TRBV2; cdr3_nt: TGTGCCAGCAGCGGGACTAGCGGGCCGGGCAAGCAGTTCTTC; cdr3_aa: CASSGTSGPGKQFF
d_call: NA; clone_size: NA; j_call: TRBJ2-3; v_call: TRBV5-1; cdr3_nt: TGCGCCAGCAGCCACACAGATACGCAGTATTTT; cdr3_aa: CASSHTDTQYF
d_call: TRBD2; clone_size: NA; j_call: TRBJ2-7; v_call: TRBV7-8; cdr3_nt: TGTGCCAGCAGCTTCGGCGTAGCGGGAGGGGTCTACGAGCAGTACTTC; cdr3_aa: CASSFGVAGGVYEQYF
d_call: NA; clone_size: NA; j_call: TRBJ2-2; v_call: TRBV11-2; cdr3_nt: TGTGCCAGCAGCTTAGTCAGCGGAGATTACCGGGAGCTGTTTTTT; cdr3_aa: CASSLVSGDYRELFF
d_call: TRBD2; clone_size: NA; j_call: TRBJ2-7; v_call: TRBV19; cdr3_nt: TGTGCCAGTAGTCCGCGGACTAGCGGGAGGGCAGGGGAGCAGTACTTC; cdr3_aa: CASSPRTSGRAGEQYF
d_call: NA; clone_size: NA; j_call: TRBJ1-1; v_call: TRBV6-5; cdr3_nt: TGTGCCAGCAGTCGCCGGGAGGCTGAAGCTTTCTTT; cdr3_aa: CASSRREAEAFF
d_call: TRBD2; clone_size: NA; j_call: TRBJ2-7; v_call: TRBV27; cdr3_nt: TGTGCCAGCAGAGGACTAGGGACTGGCCTTGGGGACGAGCAGTACTTC; cdr3_aa: CASRGLGTGLGDEQYF
d_call: TRBD2; clone_size: NA; j_call: TRBJ2-1; v_call: TRBV7-3; cdr3_nt: TGTGCCAGCAGCTTAACGAGCGGGAGGGATTACAATGAGCAGTTCTTC; cdr3_aa: CASSLTSGRDYNEQFF
d_call: NA; clone_size: NA; j_call: TRBJ1-2; v_call: TRBV7-9; cdr3_nt: TGTGCCAGCAGCTTAGGCAGGGGATGGGGCTACACCTTC; cdr3_aa: CASSLGRGWGYTF
d_call: NA; clone_size: few; j_call: TRBJ2-7; v_call: TRBV2; cdr3_nt: TGTGCCAGCACCGAACCGCTAGCGTACAGTCCGCCTAACTCCTACGAGCAGTACTTC; cdr3_aa: CASTEPLAYSPPNSYEQYF
d_call: NA; clone_size: NA; j_call: TRBJ1-5; v_call: TRBV6-6; cdr3_nt: TGTGCCAGCAGGGCCGTAGGTCAGCCCCAGCATTTT; cdr3_aa: CASRAVGQPQHF
d_call: NA; clone_size: NA; j_call: TRBJ2-6; v_call: TRBV28; cdr3_nt: TGTGCCAGCAGTTTAGTGTCAGGCCCGGGGGCCAACGTCCTGACTTTC; cdr3_aa: CASSLVSGPGANVLTF
d_call: NA; clone_size: NA; j_call: TRBJ2-5; v_call: TRBV11-2; cdr3_nt: TGTGCCAGCAGCTTAGTGGGGGAGACCCAGTACTTC; cdr3_aa: CASSLVGETQYF
d_call: NA; clone_size: many; j_call: TRBJ1-4; v_call: TRBV29-1; cdr3_nt: TGCAGCGTTTATACATTGGAAAAACTGTTTTTT; cdr3_aa: CSVYTLEKLFF
d_call: NA; clone_size: NA; j_call: TRBJ2-3; v_call: TRBV19; cdr3_nt: TGTGCCAGTAGTTCCCAAGGGGCGGATAGCACAGATACGCAGTATTTT; cdr3_aa: CASSSQGADSTDTQYF
d_call: NA; clone_size: NA; j_call: TRBJ1-1; v_call: TRBV14; cdr3_nt: TGTGCCAGCAGCCAAGTTATTAGGTCTGAAGCTTTCTTT; cdr3_aa: CASSQVIRSEAFF
d_call: NA; clone_size: NA; j_call: TRBJ1-5; v_call: TRBV5-6; cdr3_nt: TGTGCCAGCAGCTTGAGGGACGTCCATAGCAATCAGCCCCAGCATTTT; cdr3_aa: CASSLRDVHSNQPQHF
d_call: NA; clone_size: NA; j_call: TRBJ1-1; v_call: TRBV18; cdr3_nt: TGTGCCAGCTCAGACGTGCGGGGCACTGAAGCTTTCTTT; cdr3_aa: CASSDVRGTEAFF
d_call: NA; clone_size: once; j_call: TRBJ2-1; v_call: TRBV7-3; cdr3_nt: TGTGCCAGCAGCTTATTAAGCGGACCCTACAATGAGCAGTTCTTC; cdr3_aa: CASSLLSGPYNEQFF
d_call: TRBD1; clone_size: NA; j_call: TRBJ2-7; v_call: TRBV7-6; cdr3_nt: TGTGCCAGCAGCGCAGGGACAGACGTTTTTTACGAGCAGTACTTC; cdr3_aa: CASSAGTDVFYEQYF
d_call: NA; clone_size: NA; j_call: TRBJ2-5; v_call: TRBV30; cdr3_nt: TGTGCCTGGAGTGGGACATTCCAAGAGACCCAGTACTTC; cdr3_aa: CAWSGTFQETQYF
d_call: NA; clone_size: NA; j_call: TRBJ2-2; v_call: TRBV28; cdr3_nt: TGTGCCAGCAGTTTAACCTCTGCGGGCACCGGGGAGCTGTTTTTT; cdr3_aa: CASSLTSAGTGELFF
d_call: NA; clone_size: NA; j_call: TRBJ1-3; v_call: TRBV7-2; cdr3_nt: TGTGCCAGCAGCTTAGTCGGGTCGCAGAACGCCATATATTTT; cdr3_aa: CASSLVGSQNAIYF
d_call: NA; clone_size: NA; j_call: TRBJ2-7; v_call: TRBV7-9; cdr3_nt: TGTGCCAGCAGCCCCAACGGTCCCTACGAGCAGTACTTC; cdr3_aa: CASSPNGPYEQYF
d_call: NA; clone_size: NA; j_call: TRBJ2-7; v_call: TRBV6-4; cdr3_nt: TGTGCCAGCAGTACACTAGCCGGCGGCGAGCAGTACTTC; cdr3_aa: CASSTLAGGEQYF
d_call: NA; clone_size: NA; j_call: TRBJ1-2; v_call: TRBV5-6; cdr3_nt: TGTGCCAGCAGCACCGAAATGACAGGACGGGGCTACACCTTC; cdr3_aa: CASSTEMTGRGYTF
d_call: TRBD2; clone_size: NA; j_call: TRBJ2-7; v_call: TRBV27; cdr3_nt: TGTGCCAGCAGTTGGTACCGGGAGGGAGACGAGCAGTACTTC; cdr3_aa: CASSWYREGDEQYF
d_call: NA; clone_size: NA; j_call: TRBJ2-7; v_call: TRBV19; cdr3_nt: TGTGCCAGTAGTATAGGGCGGTCCGACGACCCTAGCGAGCAGTACTTC; cdr3_aa: CASSIGRSDDPSEQYF
d_call: TRBD1; clone_size: NA; j_call: TRBJ2-2; v_call: TRBV30; cdr3_nt: TGTGCCTGGGACGGGCAGGGGGTCACCGGGGAGCTGTTTTTT; cdr3_aa: CAWDGQGVTGELFF
d_call: NA; clone_size: NA; j_call: TRBJ2-1; v_call: TRBV27; cdr3_nt: TGTGCCAGCAGTCCCTCCCCCCGAGCGGGTGAGCAGTTCTTC; cdr3_aa: CASSPSPRAGEQFF
d_call: TRBD2; clone_size: NA; j_call: TRBJ2-1; v_call: TRBV4-1; cdr3_nt: TGCGCCAGCAGCCAAGATCCGCCTCTAACTAGCGCCTACAATGAGCAGTTCTTC; cdr3_aa: CASSQDPPLTSAYNEQFF
d_call: NA; clone_size: once; j_call: TRBJ2-1; v_call: TRBV6-1; cdr3_nt: TGTGCCAGCAGTGACTATTACAATGAGCAGTTCTTC; cdr3_aa: CASSDYYNEQFF
d_call: NA; clone_size: NA; j_call: TRBJ2-2; v_call: TRBV18; cdr3_nt: TGTGCCAGCTCACTAGGACAAAGCAGCGGGGAGCTGTTTTTT; cdr3_aa: CASSLGQSSGELFF
d_call: NA; clone_size: NA; j_call: TRBJ1-5; v_call: TRBV19; cdr3_nt: TGTGCCAGTAGTATAGAATGGCGCAGAGGGGGCAATCAGCCCCAGCATTTT; cdr3_aa: CASSIEWRRGGNQPQHF